The rows below give T cell receptor beta chains drawn from one sample of a study of blood T cells in healthy people across ages. TCRdb itself ran the 5' RACE reads through MiXCR, one entry per CDR3 protein. The data show roughly 1,700,000 distinct CDR3 sequences, with roughly 27% seen just once and roughly 8% held by the top ten. The sample comprised blood. These receptors were taken from a woman under 40 in good health. CDR3s include the opening cysteine and the closing phenylalanine or tryptophan. D genes are given only for firm matches. Part of the rows lack a size; the others show once, few, many or a class for expanded clones.

many | TRBD2 | TRBJ2-7 | TRBV20-1 | CSASGGLAGDEQYF | TGCAGTGCTAGTGGGGGACTAGCGGGAGACGAGCAGTACTTC
- | - | TRBJ2-1 | TRBV3-1 | CASSRPNVGKQFF | TGTGCCAGCAGCCGACCCAATGTGGGTAAGCAGTTCTTC
- | TRBD2 | TRBJ2-7 | TRBV2 | CASSDPREGRYEQYF | TGTGCCAGCAGTGATCCCCGGGAGGGCCGTTACGAGCAGTACTTC
- | TRBD1 | TRBJ1-1 | TRBV12-3/TRBV12-4 | CASSRGTGLGDTEAFF | TGTGCCAGCAGTAGGGGGACAGGGCTGGGGGACACTGAAGCTTTCTTT
- | TRBD2 | TRBJ2-7 | TRBV12-3/TRBV12-4 | CASSLGGSPSSYEQYF | TGTGCCAGCAGTCTCGGGGGGTCTCCGAGCTCCTACGAGCAGTACTTC
- | TRBD1 | TRBJ2-5 | TRBV7-2 | CASSLVERTGGNEQYF | TGTGCCAGCAGCTTAGTTGAGAGGACAGGGGGCAATGAGCAGTACTTC
many | - | TRBJ2-7 | TRBV28 | CATTSGQGGYEQYF | TGTGCCACAACCTCGGGCCAGGGAGGCTACGAGCAGTACTTC
many | TRBD2 | TRBJ2-7 | TRBV29-1 | CSAVTSGRAWEQYF | TGCAGCGCCGTGACTAGCGGGAGGGCCTGGGAGCAGTACTTC
- | TRBD1 | TRBJ2-1 | TRBV19 | CASKGDRVYNEQFF | TGTGCCAGCAAAGGGGACAGGGTCTACAATGAGCAGTTCTTC
- | TRBD2 | TRBJ2-5 | TRBV3-1 | CASSPSPGLTQETQYF | TGTGCCAGCAGCCCGTCGCCGGGACTAACTCAAGAGACCCAGTACTTC
- | TRBD2 | TRBJ2-7 | TRBV20-1 | CSAIGVAGSGEQYF | TGCAGTGCCATAGGGGTAGCGGGGAGCGGAGAGCAGTACTTC
many | - | TRBJ2-3 | TRBV7-3 | CASSSGLNTQYF | TGTGCCAGCAGCTCCGGACTGAATACGCAGTATTTT
few | - | TRBJ2-5 | TRBV7-7 | CASSPRLGGETQYF | TGTGCCAGCAGCCCCCGTCTCGGGGGAGAGACCCAGTACTTC